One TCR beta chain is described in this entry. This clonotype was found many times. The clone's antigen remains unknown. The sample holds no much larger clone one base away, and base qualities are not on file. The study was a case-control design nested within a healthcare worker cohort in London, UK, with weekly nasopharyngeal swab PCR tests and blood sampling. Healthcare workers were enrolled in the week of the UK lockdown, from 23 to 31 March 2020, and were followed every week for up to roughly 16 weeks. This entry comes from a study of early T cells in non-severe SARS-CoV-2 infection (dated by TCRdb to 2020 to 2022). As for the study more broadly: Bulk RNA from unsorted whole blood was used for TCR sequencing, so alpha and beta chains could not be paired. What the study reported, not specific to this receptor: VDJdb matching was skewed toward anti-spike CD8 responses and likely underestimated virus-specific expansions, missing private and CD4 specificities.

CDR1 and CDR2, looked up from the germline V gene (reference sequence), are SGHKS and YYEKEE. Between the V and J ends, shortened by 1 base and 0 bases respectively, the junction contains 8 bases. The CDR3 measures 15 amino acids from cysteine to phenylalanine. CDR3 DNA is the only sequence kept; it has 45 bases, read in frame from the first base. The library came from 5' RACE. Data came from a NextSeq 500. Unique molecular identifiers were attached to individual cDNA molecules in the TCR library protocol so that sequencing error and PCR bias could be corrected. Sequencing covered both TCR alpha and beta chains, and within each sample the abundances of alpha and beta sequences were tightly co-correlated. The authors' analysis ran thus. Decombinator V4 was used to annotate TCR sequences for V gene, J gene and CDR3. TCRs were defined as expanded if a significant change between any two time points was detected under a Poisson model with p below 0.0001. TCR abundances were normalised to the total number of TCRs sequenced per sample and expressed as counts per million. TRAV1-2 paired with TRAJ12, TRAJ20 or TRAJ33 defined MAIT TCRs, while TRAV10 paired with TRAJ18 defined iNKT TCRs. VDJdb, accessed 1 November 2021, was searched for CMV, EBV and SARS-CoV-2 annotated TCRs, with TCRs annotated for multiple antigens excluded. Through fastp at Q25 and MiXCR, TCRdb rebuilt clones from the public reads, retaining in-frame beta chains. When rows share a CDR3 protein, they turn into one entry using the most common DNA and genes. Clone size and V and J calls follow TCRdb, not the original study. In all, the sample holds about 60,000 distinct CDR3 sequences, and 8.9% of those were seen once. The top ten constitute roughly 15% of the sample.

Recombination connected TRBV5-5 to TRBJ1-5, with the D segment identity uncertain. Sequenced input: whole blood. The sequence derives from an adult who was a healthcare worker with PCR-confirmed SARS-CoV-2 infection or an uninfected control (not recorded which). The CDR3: CASSLKGYSNQPQHF. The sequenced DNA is TGTGCCAGCAGCTTGAAGGGTTATAGCAATCAGCCCCAGCATTTT.